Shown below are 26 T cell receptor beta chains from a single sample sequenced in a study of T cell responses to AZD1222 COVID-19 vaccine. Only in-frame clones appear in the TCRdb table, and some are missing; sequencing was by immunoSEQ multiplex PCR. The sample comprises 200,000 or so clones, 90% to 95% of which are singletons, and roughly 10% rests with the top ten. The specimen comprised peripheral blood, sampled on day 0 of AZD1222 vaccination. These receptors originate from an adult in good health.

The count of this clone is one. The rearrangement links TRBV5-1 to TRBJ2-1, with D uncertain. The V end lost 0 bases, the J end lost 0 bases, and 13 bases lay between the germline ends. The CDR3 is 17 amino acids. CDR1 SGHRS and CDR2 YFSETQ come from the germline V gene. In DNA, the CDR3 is TGCGCCAGCAGCTTGGCCGTTTCACCCAGCTCCTACAATGAGCAGTTCTTC. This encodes CASSLAVSPSSYNEQFF. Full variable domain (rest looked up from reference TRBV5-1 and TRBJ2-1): KAGVTQTPRYLIKTRGQQVTLSCSPISGHRSVSWYQQTPGQGLQFLFEYFSETQRNKGNFPGRFSGRQFSNSRSEMNVSTLELGDSALYLCASSLAVSPSSYNEQFFGPGTRLTVL.

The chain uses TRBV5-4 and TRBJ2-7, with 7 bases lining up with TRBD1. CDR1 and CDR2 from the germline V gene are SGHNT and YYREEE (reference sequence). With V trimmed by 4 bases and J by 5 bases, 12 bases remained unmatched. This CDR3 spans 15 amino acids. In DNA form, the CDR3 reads TGTGCCAGCAGCCACGCGGGCAGGGGGTACCACGAGCAGTACTTC. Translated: CASSHAGRGYHEQYF.

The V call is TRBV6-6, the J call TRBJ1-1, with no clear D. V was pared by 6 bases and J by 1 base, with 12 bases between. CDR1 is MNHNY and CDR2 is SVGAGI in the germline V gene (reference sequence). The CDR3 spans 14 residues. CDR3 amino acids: CASRPPRGNTEAFF. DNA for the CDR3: TGTGCCAGCAGGCCCCCGCGGGGGAACACTGAAGCTTTCTTT.

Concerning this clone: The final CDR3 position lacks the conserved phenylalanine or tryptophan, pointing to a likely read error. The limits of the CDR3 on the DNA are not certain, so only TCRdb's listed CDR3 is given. CDR3 residues: CASSQDHSG. This chain links TRBV14 with TRBJ1-6. The CDR3 spans 9 amino acids, including both terminal residues. The germline V gene encodes CDR1 SGHDN and CDR2 FVKESK.

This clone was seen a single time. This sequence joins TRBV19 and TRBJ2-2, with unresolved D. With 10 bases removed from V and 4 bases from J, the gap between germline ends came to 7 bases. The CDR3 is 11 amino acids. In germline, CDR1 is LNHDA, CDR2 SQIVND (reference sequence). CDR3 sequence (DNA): TGTGCCACTCAGATCACCGGGGAGCTGTTTTTT. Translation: CATQITGELFF.

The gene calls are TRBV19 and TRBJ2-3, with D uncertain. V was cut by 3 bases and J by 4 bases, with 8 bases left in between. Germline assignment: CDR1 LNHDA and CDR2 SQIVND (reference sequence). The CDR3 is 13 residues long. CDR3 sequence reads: CASSMAHSDTQYF. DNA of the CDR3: TGTGCCAGTAGTATGGCGCATTCAGATACGCAGTATTTT.

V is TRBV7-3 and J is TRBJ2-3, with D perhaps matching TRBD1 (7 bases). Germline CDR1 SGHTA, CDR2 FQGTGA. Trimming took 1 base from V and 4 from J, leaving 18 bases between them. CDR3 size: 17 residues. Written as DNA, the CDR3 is TGTGCCAGCAGCTTAAAGGGGGGACAGACGGTCGCAGATACGCAGTATTTT. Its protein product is CASSLKGGQTVADTQYF. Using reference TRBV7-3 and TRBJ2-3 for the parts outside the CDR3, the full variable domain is GAGVSQTPSNKVTEKGKYVELRCDPISGHTALYWYRQSLGQGPEFLIYFQGTGAADDSGLPNDRFFAVRPEGSVSTLKIQRTERGDSAVYLCASSLKGGQTVADTQYFGPGTRLTVL.

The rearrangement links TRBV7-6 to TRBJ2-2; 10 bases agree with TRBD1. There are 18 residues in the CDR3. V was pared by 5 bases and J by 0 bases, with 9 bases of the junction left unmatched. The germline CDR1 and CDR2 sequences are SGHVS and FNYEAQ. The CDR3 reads CASSPTPGQGANTGELFF. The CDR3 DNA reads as TGTGCCAGCAGCCCAACCCCCGGACAGGGGGCGAACACCGGGGAGCTGTTTTTT.

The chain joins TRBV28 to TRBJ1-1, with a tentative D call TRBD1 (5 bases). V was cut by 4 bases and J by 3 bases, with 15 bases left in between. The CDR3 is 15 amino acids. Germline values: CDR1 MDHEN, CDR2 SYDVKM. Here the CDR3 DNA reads TGTGCCAGCAGTTCTATGACAGTCCCGCACACTGAAGCTTTCTTT. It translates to CASSSMTVPHTEAFF.

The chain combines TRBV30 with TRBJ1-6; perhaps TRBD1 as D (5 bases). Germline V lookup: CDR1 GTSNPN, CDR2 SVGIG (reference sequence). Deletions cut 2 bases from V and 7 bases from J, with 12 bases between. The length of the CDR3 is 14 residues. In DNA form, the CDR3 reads TGTGCCTGGAGTCGGGAGACAGAAAATTCACCCCTCCACTTT. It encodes CAWSRETENSPLHF.

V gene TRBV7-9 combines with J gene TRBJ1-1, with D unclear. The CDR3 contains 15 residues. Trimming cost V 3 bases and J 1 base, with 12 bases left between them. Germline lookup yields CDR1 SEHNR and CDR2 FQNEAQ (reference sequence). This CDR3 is CASSFPGVQNTEAFF. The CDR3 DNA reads TGTGCCAGCAGCTTCCCCGGGGTTCAGAACACTGAAGCTTTCTTT. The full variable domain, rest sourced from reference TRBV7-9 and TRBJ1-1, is DTGVSQNPRHKITKRGQNVTFRCDPISEHNRLYWYRQTLGQGPEFLTYFQNEAQLEKSRLLSDRFSAERPKGSFSTLEIQRTEQGDSAMYLCASSFPGVQNTEAFFGQGTRLTVV.

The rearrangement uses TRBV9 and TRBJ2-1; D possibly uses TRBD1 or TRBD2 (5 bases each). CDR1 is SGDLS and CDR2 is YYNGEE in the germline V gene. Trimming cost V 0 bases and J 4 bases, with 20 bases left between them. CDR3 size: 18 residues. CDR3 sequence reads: CASSVGTSRTPLYNEQFF. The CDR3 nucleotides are TGTGCCAGCAGCGTAGGGACATCCCGGACTCCGTTATACAATGAGCAGTTCTTC.

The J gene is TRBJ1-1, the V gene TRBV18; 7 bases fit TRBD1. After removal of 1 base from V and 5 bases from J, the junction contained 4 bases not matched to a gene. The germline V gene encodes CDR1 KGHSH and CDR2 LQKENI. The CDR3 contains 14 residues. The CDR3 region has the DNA TGTGCCAGCTCACCACACCAGGGGGTTACTGAAGCTTTCTTT. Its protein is CASSPHQGVTEAFF.

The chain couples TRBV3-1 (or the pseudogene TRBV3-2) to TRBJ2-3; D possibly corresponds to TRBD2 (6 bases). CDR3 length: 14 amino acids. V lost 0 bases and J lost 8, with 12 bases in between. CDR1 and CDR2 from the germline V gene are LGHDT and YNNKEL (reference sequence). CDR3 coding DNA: TGTGCCAGCAGCCAAGATCCCCTCGGGAGTACGCAGTATTTT. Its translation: CASSQDPLGSTQYF.

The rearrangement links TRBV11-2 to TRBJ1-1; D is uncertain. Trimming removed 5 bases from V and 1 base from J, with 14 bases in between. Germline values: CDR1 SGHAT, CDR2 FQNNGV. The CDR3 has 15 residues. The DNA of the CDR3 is TGTGCCAGCAGCCCAGGACGCGGTCGGAACACTGAAGCTTTCTTT. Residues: CASSPGRGRNTEAFF.

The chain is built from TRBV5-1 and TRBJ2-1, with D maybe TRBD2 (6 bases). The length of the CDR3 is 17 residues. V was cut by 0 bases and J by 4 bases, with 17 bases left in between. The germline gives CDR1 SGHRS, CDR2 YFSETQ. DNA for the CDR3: TGCGCCAGCAGCTTGGTCAGCGGGTTTGATCTTTACAATGAGCAGTTCTTC. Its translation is CASSLVSGFDLYNEQFF.

In nucleotides, the CDR3 is TGTGCCAGCAGCCACCCGGAGGCTAGCGGGGCCTACAATGAGCAGTTCTTC. Amino acid sequence: CASSHPEASGAYNEQFF. The chain links TRBV3-1 (or the pseudogene TRBV3-2) to TRBJ2-1, with 9 bases fitting TRBD2. Germline values: CDR1 LGHDT, CDR2 YNNKEL (reference sequence). The CDR3 spans 17 residues. J was trimmed by 2 bases and V by 3 bases; bases with no gene match: 8.

This chain's CDR3 is CASSLDIGAGGEQFF. CDR3 bases: TGTGCCAGCAGCTTAGATATCGGAGCGGGAGGTGAGCAGTTCTTC. The chain is built from TRBV7-2 and TRBJ2-1; 9 bases align to TRBD2. V shed 1 base, J shed 9 bases, and the junction held 7 bases outside the gene matches. The germline V gene has CDR1 SGHTA and CDR2 FQGNSA. The CDR3 spans 15 residues.

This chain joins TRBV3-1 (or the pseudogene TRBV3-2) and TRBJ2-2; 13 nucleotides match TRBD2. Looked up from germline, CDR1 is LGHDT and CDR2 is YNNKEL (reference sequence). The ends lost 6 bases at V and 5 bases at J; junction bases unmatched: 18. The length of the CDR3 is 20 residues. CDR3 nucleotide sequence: TGTGCCAGCAGAGGAAAAAAACTAGCGGGAGGGCGTGTGGGAACCGGGGAGCTGTTTTTT. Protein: CASRGKKLAGGRVGTGELFF.

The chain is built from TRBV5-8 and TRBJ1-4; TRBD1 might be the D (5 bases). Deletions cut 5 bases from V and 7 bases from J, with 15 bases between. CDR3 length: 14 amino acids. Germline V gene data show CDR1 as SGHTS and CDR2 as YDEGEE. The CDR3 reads CASRSRGGGEKLFF. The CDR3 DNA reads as TGTGCCAGCAGGTCTCGGGGCGGCGGTGAAAAACTGTTTTTT.

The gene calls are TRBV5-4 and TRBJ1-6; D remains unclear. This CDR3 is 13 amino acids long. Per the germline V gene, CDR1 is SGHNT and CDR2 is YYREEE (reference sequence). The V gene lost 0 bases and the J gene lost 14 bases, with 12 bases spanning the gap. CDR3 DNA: TGTGCCAGCAGCTTGGTTGCGGCGGGGTCCCTCCACTTT. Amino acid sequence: CASSLVAAGSLHF.

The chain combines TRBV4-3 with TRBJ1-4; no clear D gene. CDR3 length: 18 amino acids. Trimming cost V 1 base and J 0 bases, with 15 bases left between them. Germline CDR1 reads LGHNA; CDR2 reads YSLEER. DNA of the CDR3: TGCGCCAGCAGCCAAGTTAACAGCATCTCAACAACTAATGAAAAACTGTTTTTT. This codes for CASSQVNSISTTNEKLFF.

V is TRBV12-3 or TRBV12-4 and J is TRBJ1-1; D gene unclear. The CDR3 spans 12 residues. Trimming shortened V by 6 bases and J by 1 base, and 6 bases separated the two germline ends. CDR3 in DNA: TGTGCCAGCAGCCTAACGAACACTGAAGCTTTCTTT. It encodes CASSLTNTEAFF.

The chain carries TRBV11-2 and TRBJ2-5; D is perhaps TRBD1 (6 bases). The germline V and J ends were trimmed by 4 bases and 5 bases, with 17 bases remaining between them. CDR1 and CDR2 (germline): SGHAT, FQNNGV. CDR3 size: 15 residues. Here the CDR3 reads CASSSEQGTWETQYF. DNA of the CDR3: TGTGCCAGCAGCTCCGAGCAGGGGACCTGGGAGACCCAGTACTTC.

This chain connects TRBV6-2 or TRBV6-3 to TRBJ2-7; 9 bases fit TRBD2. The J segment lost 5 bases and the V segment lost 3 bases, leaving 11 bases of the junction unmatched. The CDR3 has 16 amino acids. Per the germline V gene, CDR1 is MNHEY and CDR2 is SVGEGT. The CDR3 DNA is TGTGCCAGCAGTTATCGGGCGGGAGGGCCTGTCCACGAGCAGTACTTC. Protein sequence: CASSYRAGGPVHEQYF.

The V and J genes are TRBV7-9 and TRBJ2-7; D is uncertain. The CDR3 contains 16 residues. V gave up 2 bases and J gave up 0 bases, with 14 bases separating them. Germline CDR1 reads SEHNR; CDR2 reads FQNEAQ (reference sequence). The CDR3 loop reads CASSLRGGDSSYEQYF. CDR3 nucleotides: TGTGCCAGCAGCTTACGTGGCGGAGATAGCTCCTACGAGCAGTACTTC.